This TCR beta chain was sequenced for a study of T cell repertoires in cytomegalovirus infection. TCRdb independently ran MiXCR on the reads; one entry per CDR3 protein. The table shows tens of thousands of distinct CDR3 sequences, with about half occurring only once. Concerning this clonotype itself: Its antigen is undetermined.

This TCR was recovered from a human donor in good health (CMV status not recorded). Some clones in this sample may be carry-over from other donors' samples. The sample consisted of CD8+ T cells from cultured PBMCs, taken from culture after CMV antigen stimulation.

The CDR3, as DNA: TGTGCCAGCAGTGAAGGGCAGGGTCGGCTGTTTTTT. Translation gives CASSEGQGRLFF. This sequence joins TRBV6-1 and TRBJ2-2; D is perhaps TRBD1 (5 bases). The V end lost 1 base, the J end lost 13 bases, and 10 bases lay between the germline ends. CDR1 is MNHNS and CDR2 is SASEGT in the germline V gene. The CDR3 is 12 residues long.